These 5 T cell receptor beta chains share one sample of origin, sequenced in a study of beta chain features in type 1 diabetes. Whole-study results and caveats: Researchers report that Type 1 diabetes patients had moderately but significantly shorter TCRB CDR3s across all four CD4+ subsets.

What was sequenced were expressed TCRB transcripts, since all of the isolated RNA had been reverse transcribed. Here immunoSEQ multiplex PCR was the method, and the copy in TCRdb shows in-frame clones only, minus some. The sample yields about 660,000 clones, around 15% seen once. These receptors are not linked to any known antigen. Source material: naive CD4+ T cells from blood. The receptors stem from a man younger than 30 with type 1 diabetes.

V and J are TRBV5-4 and TRBJ2-5; weak D call: TRBD1 (5 bases). Trimming shortened V by 4 bases and J by 2 bases, and 9 bases separated the two germline ends. Germline-derived CDR1 and CDR2 are SGHNT and YYREEE (reference sequence). This CDR3 has 13 amino acids. In DNA, the CDR3 is TGTGCCAGCAGCATGGACACACAAGAGACCCAGTACTTC. Its protein is CASSMDTQETQYF.

V gene TRBV19 combines with J gene TRBJ2-1; 9 nucleotides align to TRBD2. Germline CDR1 and CDR2: LNHDA and SQIVND (reference sequence). V lost 3 bases and J lost 9; bases outside the gene matches: 6. The CDR3 loop spans 14 amino acids. The CDR3 DNA reads TGTGCCAGTAGTATCGGGCGGGAGGGGATTGAGCAGTTCTTC. Amino acids: CASSIGREGIEQFF.

This clone appeared a few times. V is TRBV6-6 and J is TRBJ2-5; 8 bases match TRBD2. This CDR3 region has 14 residues. Germline-derived CDR1 and CDR2 are MNHNY and SVGAGI (reference sequence). Germline trimming cut 2 bases from V and 1 base from J; bases unmatched to any gene: 0. CDR3 loop: CASSYAGGQETQYF. CDR3 DNA: TGTGCCAGCAGTTACGCGGGGGGCCAAGAGACCCAGTACTTC.

This rearrangement joins TRBV7-9 to TRBJ2-6; D unresolved. V was clipped by 7 bases and J by 2 bases, with 6 bases between them. Germline V gene data show CDR1 as SEHNR and CDR2 as FQNEAQ (reference sequence). There are 13 residues in the CDR3. The CDR3 coding sequence is TGTGCCAGCACCCTCCCTGGGGCCAACGTCCTGACTTTC. This sequence encodes CASTLPGANVLTF.

The chain couples TRBV7-2 to TRBJ1-5, with D unresolved. V lost 6 bases, J lost 4 bases, and 13 bases lay in between. CDR3 length equals 14 residues. The V gene's germline CDR1 is SGHTA and CDR2 FQGNSA. CDR3 sequence reads: CASSFSRLNQPQHF. The CDR3 region has the DNA TGTGCCAGCAGTTTTTCCAGGCTTAATCAGCCCCAGCATTTT.